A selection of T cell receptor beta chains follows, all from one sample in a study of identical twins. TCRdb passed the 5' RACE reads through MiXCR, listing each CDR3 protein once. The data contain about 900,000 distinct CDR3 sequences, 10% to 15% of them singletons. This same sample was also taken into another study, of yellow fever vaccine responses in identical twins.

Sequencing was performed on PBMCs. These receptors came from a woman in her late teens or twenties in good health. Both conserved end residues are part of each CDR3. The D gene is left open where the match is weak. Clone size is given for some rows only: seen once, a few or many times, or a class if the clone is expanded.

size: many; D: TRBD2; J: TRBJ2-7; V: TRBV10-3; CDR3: CAIIPRTSGRISYEQYF; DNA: TGTGCCATCATCCCGAGGACTAGCGGGAGAATAAGCTACGAGCAGTACTTC
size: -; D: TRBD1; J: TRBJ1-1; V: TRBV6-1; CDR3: CASTQGANTEAFF; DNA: TGTGCCAGCACCCAGGGGGCGAACACTGAAGCTTTCTTT
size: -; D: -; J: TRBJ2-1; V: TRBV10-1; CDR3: CASSDPPGAGGYNEQFF; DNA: TGCGCCAGCAGTGACCCCCCGGGGGCAGGGGGCTACAATGAGCAGTTCTTC
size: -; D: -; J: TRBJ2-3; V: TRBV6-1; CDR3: CASSHPPLGDDTQYF; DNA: TGTGCCAGCAGCCACCCTCCCCTTGGGGATGATACGCAGTATTTT
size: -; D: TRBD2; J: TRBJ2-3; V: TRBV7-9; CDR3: CASSLYASGGSTDTQYF; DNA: TGTGCCAGCAGCTTATATGCTAGCGGGGGGTCCACAGATACGCAGTATTTT
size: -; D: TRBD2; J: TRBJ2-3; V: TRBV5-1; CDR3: CASSWSGTSGGSSTDTQYF; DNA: TGCGCCAGTAGCTGGTCCGGGACTAGCGGGGGATCTAGCACAGATACGCAGTATTTT
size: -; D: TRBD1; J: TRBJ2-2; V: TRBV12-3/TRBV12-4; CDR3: CASSLAQGTANTGELFF; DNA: TGTGCCAGCAGTTTAGCACAGGGGACGGCGAACACCGGGGAGCTGTTTTTT
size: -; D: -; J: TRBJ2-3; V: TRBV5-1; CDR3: CASSENSGSTDTQYF; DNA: TGCGCCAGCAGCGAAAACAGTGGGAGCACAGATACGCAGTATTTT
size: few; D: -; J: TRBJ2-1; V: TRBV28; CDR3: CASSLWGRGRINEQFF; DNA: TGTGCCAGCAGTTTATGGGGCAGGGGGAGGATTAATGAGCAGTTCTTC
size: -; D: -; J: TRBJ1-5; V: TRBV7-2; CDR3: CASSLLGGINQPQHF; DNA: TGTGCCAGCAGCTTGTTGGGGGGGATTAATCAGCCCCAGCATTTT
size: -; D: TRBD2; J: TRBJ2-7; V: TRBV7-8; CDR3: CASSLEASGTPNSYEQYF; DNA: TGTGCCAGCAGCTTAGAGGCTAGCGGGACGCCCAACTCCTACGAGCAGTACTTC
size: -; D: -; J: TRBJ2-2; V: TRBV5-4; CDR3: CASSGDPNTGELFF; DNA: TGTGCCAGCAGCGGGGACCCTAACACCGGGGAGCTGTTTTTT
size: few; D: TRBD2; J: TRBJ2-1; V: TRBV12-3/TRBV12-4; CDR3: CASSLRREGIDEQFF; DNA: TGTGCCAGCAGTTTAAGGCGGGAGGGCATCGATGAGCAGTTCTTC
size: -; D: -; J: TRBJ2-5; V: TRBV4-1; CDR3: CASSQGMGGTQETQYF; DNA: TGCGCCAGCAGCCAAGGGATGGGAGGGACACAAGAGACCCAGTACTTC
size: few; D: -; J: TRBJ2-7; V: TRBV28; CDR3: CASSHPSDFPYEQYF; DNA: TGTGCCAGCAGTCACCCGTCGGACTTCCCCTACGAGCAGTACTTC
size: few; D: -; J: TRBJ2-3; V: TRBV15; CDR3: CATSRGGVSTDTQYF; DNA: TGTGCCACCAGCAGAGGAGGAGTTAGCACAGATACGCAGTATTTT
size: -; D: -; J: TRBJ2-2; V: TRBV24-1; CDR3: CATSDPWGKRGELFF; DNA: TGTGCCACCAGTGACCCTTGGGGGAAGCGCGGGGAGCTGTTTTTT
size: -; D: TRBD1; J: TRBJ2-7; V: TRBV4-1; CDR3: CASSQEQGNHEQYF; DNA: TGCGCCAGCAGCCAAGAACAGGGGAACCACGAGCAGTACTTC
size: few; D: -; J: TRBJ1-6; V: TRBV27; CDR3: CASSLLSYNSPLHF; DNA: TGTGCCAGCAGTTTACTTTCCTATAATTCACCCCTCCACTTT
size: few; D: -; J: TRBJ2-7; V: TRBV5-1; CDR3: CASSLGALSSYEQYF; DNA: TGCGCCAGCAGCTTGGGGGCTTTAAGCTCCTACGAGCAGTACTTC
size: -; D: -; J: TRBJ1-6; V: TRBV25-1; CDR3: CASGAAGSPLHF; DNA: TGTGCCTCAGGGGCGGCCGGTTCACCCCTCCACTTT
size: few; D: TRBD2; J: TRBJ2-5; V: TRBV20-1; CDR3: CSARDVSGGTETQYF; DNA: TGCAGTGCTAGAGATGTGTCGGGAGGTACGGAGACCCAGTACTTC
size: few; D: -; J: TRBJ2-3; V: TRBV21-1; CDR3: CASSKLGRTSGRAPDTQYF; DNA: TGTGCCAGCAGCAAACTTGGACGGACTAGCGGGAGGGCCCCCGATACGCAGTATTTT
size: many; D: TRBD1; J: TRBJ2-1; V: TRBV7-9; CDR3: CASSRGTGGVNEQFF; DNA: TGTGCCAGCAGCCGCGGGACAGGGGGTGTCAATGAGCAGTTCTTC
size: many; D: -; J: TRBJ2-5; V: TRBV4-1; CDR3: CASSQDALALQETQYF; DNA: TGCGCCAGCAGCCAAGACGCCCTAGCCCTCCAAGAGACCCAGTACTTC
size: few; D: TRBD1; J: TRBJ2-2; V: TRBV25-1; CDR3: CASSVPGQGRTGELFF; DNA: TGTGCCAGCAGTGTGCCGGGACAGGGTAGGACCGGGGAGCTGTTTTTT
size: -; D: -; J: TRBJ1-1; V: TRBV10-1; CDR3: CASSEQGRTNTEAFF; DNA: TGCGCCAGCAGTGAGCAGGGCCGGACGAACACTGAAGCTTTCTTT
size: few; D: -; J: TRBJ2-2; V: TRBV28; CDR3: CASSRGHRYTGELFF; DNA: TGTGCCAGCAGTAGGGGACACCGATACACCGGGGAGCTGTTTTTT